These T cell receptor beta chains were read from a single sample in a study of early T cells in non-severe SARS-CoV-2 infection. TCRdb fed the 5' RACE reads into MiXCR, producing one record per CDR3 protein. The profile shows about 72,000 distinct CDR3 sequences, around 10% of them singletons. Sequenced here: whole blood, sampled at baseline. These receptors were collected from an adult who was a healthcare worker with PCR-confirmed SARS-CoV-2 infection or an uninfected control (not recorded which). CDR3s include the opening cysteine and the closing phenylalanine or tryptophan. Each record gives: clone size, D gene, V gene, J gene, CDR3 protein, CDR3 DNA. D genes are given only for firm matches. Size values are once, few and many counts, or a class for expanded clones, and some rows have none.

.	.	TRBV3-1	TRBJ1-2	CASSQPLRSGYTF	TGTGCCAGCAGCCAGCCCCTCCGGAGCGGCTACACCTTC
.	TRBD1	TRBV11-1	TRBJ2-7	CASSLEGAGRPEQYF	TGTGCCAGCAGCTTAGAGGGGGCAGGGAGACCGGAGCAGTACTTC
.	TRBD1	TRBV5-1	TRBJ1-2	CASSRLEDRDKTF	TGCGCCAGCAGCCGACTTGAGGACAGGGATAAAACCTTC
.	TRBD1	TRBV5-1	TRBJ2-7	CASSLDGTGSVEQYF	TGCGCCAGCAGCTTGGATGGGACAGGGTCCGTCGAGCAGTACTTC
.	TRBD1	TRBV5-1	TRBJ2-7	CASRWDSQSYEQYF	TGCGCCAGCAGATGGGACAGCCAATCCTACGAGCAGTACTTC
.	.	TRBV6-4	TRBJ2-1	CASSPGLDYNEQFF	TGTGCCAGCAGTCCGGGACTCGACTACAATGAGCAGTTCTTC
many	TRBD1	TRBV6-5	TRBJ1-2	CASTDRASGYTF	TGTGCCAGCACCGACAGGGCGAGTGGCTACACCTTC
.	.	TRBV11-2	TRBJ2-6	CASSLELYFSGANVLTF	TGTGCCAGCAGTCTCGAATTATACTTCTCTGGGGCCAACGTCCTGACTTTC
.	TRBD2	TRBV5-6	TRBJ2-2	CASSLAGLAAANTGELFF	TGTGCCAGCAGCTTGGCTGGACTAGCGGCCGCGAACACCGGGGAGCTGTTTTTT
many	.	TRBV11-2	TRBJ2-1	CASSLVGSYNEQFF	TGTGCCAGCAGCTTGGTCGGTTCCTACAATGAGCAGTTCTTC
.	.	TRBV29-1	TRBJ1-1	CSVGENTEAFF	TGCAGCGTTGGGGAGAACACTGAAGCTTTCTTT
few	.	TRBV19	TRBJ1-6	CASSLTVLGYSSPLHF	TGTGCCAGTAGCCTGACTGTTTTGGGGTATAGCTCACCCCTCCACTTT
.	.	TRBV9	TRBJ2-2	CASSVRDIATGELFF	TGTGCCAGCAGCGTTCGGGACATTGCCACCGGGGAGCTGTTTTTT
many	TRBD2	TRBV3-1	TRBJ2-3	CASSYSSGGNTDTQYF	TGTGCCAGCAGCTACAGTAGCGGGGGGAACACAGATACGCAGTATTTT
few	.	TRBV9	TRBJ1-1	CASSPSDTEAFF	TGTGCCAGCAGCCCCTCGGACACTGAAGCTTTCTTT
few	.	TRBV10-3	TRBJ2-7	CAISMEARYEQYF	TGTGCCATCAGCATGGAGGCCCGCTACGAGCAGTACTTC
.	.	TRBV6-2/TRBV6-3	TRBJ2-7	CASREAGYEQYF	TGTGCCAGCAGAGAAGCAGGTTACGAGCAGTACTTC
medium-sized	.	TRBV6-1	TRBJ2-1	CASSAQGYNEQFF	TGTGCCAGCAGTGCCCAGGGATACAATGAGCAGTTCTTC
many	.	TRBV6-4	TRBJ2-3	CASSGGADTQYF	TGTGCCAGCAGTGGAGGGGCAGATACGCAGTATTTT
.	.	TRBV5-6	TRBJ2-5	CASSPDHPRETQYF	TGTGCCAGCAGCCCGGATCATCCTCGAGAGACCCAGTACTTC
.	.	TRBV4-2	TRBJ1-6	CASSQSFVLNSPLHF	TGTGCCAGCAGCCAATCCTTCGTTCTTAATTCACCCCTCCACTTT
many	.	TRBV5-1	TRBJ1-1	CASSPDVRPPMNTEAFF	TGCGCCAGCAGCCCCGACGTTCGACCGCCCATGAACACTGAAGCTTTCTTT
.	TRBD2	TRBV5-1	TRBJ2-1	CASSLGSSGTYNEQFF	TGCGCCAGCAGCTTGGGGTCTAGCGGCACCTACAATGAGCAGTTCTTC
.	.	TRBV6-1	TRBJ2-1	CASSEEGSVLSSYNEQFF	TGTGCCAGCAGTGAAGAAGGTAGCGTCCTCAGCTCCTACAATGAGCAGTTCTTC
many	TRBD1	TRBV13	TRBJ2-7	CASSSPGQGREQYF	TGTGCCAGCAGCTCCCCGGGACAGGGAAGGGAGCAGTACTTC
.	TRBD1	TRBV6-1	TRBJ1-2	CASSEGTGAWYGYTF	TGTGCCAGCAGTGAAGGGACAGGGGCTTGGTATGGCTACACCTTC
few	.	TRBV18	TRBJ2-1	CASSPLTSSYNEQFF	TGTGCCAGCTCACCACTCACCAGCTCCTACAATGAGCAGTTCTTC
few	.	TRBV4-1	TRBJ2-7	CASSQVTGSSYEQYF	TGCGCCAGCAGCCAAGTGACAGGAAGCTCCTACGAGCAGTACTTC
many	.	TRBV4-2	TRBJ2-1	CASSPSLENEQFF	TGTGCCAGCAGCCCTTCGTTAGAGAATGAGCAGTTCTTC
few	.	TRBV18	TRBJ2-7	CASSPLVGVSSYEQYF	TGTGCCAGCTCACCCTTGGTCGGCGTTAGCTCCTACGAGCAGTACTTC
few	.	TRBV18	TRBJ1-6	CASLGQKNSPLHF	TGTGCCAGCCTCGGACAGAAGAATTCACCCCTCCACTTT
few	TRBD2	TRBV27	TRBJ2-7	CASGSAGGREQYF	TGTGCCAGCGGGTCAGCGGGGGGTCGTGAGCAGTACTTC
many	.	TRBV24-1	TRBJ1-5	CATSDSRARQPQHF	TGTGCCACCAGTGATTCTCGGGCCCGACAGCCCCAGCATTTT
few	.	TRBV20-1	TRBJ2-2	CSASPDNTGELFF	TGCAGTGCGAGCCCTGACAACACCGGGGAGCTGTTTTTT